These 11 T cell receptor beta chains were sequenced from one sample in a study of blood T cells in healthy people across ages. Alongside a J-beta primer mix, a sample-barcoded 5' primer served in a second PCR lasting about 7 to 11 cycles. In TCRdb, the 5' RACE reads were re-called with MiXCR into one record per CDR3 protein. The table lists around 1,900,000 distinct CDR3 sequences, roughly 43% of them singletons, with 23% in the top ten. The sample comprised blood. The receptors were gathered from a human donor in good health.

The CDR3 region is CASSPGGVWEQYF. The CDR3 DNA is TGTGCCAGCAGCCCGGGGGGGGTTTGGGAGCAGTACTTC. The rearrangement uses TRBV9 and TRBJ2-5, with 8 bases fitting TRBD2. The CDR3 runs 13 residues. The germline V gene has CDR1 SGDLS and CDR2 YYNGEE. V lost 4 bases, J lost 11 bases, and 10 bases stayed unmatched.

A remark on this clonotype: Relative to the germline gene, one junction end is altered; a read error may explain this. CDR3 in amino acids: CASSPWGTYEQYF. The CDR3 bases are TGTGCCAGCAGCCCTTGGGGGACCTACGAGCAGTACTTC. The genes are TRBV5-1 and TRBJ2-7; either TRBD1 or TRBD2 may fit D (5 bases each). The CDR3 runs 13 residues. Germline CDR1 SGHRS, CDR2 YFSETQ.

J is TRBJ2-7 and V is TRBV2; 12 bases match TRBD1. The junction had 16 bases not matched to a gene; V was cut back by 6 bases and J by 7 bases. The V gene's germline CDR1 is SNHLY and CDR2 FYNNEI. The CDR3 has 17 amino acids. The CDR3 nucleotides read TGTGCCAGCAGGGAAACCCATTTCCGGGACAGGGGGCAAGAGCAGTACTTC. Translating it yields CASRETHFRDRGQEQYF.

This clonotype was seen a few times. The chain is built from TRBV5-1 and TRBJ1-1; the D gene is possibly TRBD1 (6 bases). Germline V gives CDR1 SGHRS, CDR2 YFSETQ. CDR3 length: 14 residues. V shed 5 bases and J shed 4 bases, with 15 bases lying between them. The CDR3 region has the DNA TGCGCCAGCAGAACCACAGGGTTGGGCACTGAAGCTTTCTTT. Translating gives CASRTTGLGTEAFF.

The chain joins TRBV7-8 to TRBJ2-5; 9 nucleotides agree with TRBD1. This CDR3 is 17 amino acids long. Per germline, CDR1 SGHVS and CDR2 FQNEAQ. J was trimmed by 3 bases and V by 1 base; bases with no gene match: 9. The CDR3 loop is CASSLGRRGQGKETQYF. Here the CDR3 DNA reads TGTGCCAGCAGCTTAGGACGTCGGGGACAGGGTAAAGAGACCCAGTACTTC.

This chain links TRBV4-2 with TRBJ1-2; D unclear. From germline, CDR1 is LGHNA and CDR2 YNFKEQ. V was cut by 0 bases and J by 11 bases, with 19 bases left in between. This CDR3 is built from 15 residues. The CDR3 region is CASSQEEFQLVWYTF. For the CDR3, the DNA is TGTGCCAGCAGCCAAGAAGAGTTTCAACTGGTCTGGTACACCTTC.

There are a few counts of this clonotype. The rearrangement links TRBV20-1 to TRBJ1-1; 7 nucleotides agree with TRBD1. Germline CDR1 DFQATT, CDR2 SNEGSKA (reference sequence). Losses at the gene ends were 1 base for V and 11 bases for J; bases not matched to a gene: 13. The CDR3 has 14 amino acids. CDR3 bases: TGCAGTGCTAGAGTCCTCACAGGGGAAGGGATGGCTTTCTTT. This translates into CSARVLTGEGMAFF.

This chain uses TRBV7-9 with TRBJ2-4; no firm D call. The better agreement between TRBJ2-7 and the DNA end casts doubt on the J call. Germline values: CDR1 SEHNR, CDR2 FQNEAQ (reference sequence). The CDR3 has 14 residues. CDR3 DNA sequence: TGTGCCAGCAGCTTAGGTCGGGTTCTGGACGAGCAGTACTTC. This translates into CASSLGRVLDEQYF.

The J gene is TRBJ1-1, the V gene TRBV2; no definite D call. CDR1 is SNHLY, CDR2 FYNNEI, per germline. V lost 1 base and J 8 bases, leaving 2 bases between the germline ends. The CDR3 has 10 amino acids. The CDR3, as DNA: TGTGCCAGCAGTGAAGTAGAAGCTTTCTTT. Encoded protein: CASSEVEAFF.

This clonotype showed up just once. The chain links TRBV2 to TRBJ1-1; D is possibly TRBD1 (5 bases). The ends were cut back, 7 bases at V and 4 bases at J, with 19 bases in the middle. The CDR3 runs 15 residues. Germline assignment: CDR1 SNHLY and CDR2 FYNNEI. CDR3 sequence reads: CASTLRGLGSTEAFF. Here the CDR3 DNA reads TGTGCCAGCACCCTCCGGGGGTTGGGGAGCACTGAAGCTTTCTTT.

This clonotype came up a few times. The chain uses TRBV6-1 and TRBJ2-7; possible D gene TRBD2, 6 bases. V was pared by 6 bases and J by 2 bases, with 14 bases between. Looked up from germline, CDR1 is MNHNS and CDR2 is SASEGT. The CDR3 runs 14 residues. This chain's CDR3 is CASSPWGETYEQYF. In DNA form, the CDR3 reads TGTGCCAGCAGCCCTTGGGGGGAAACCTACGAGCAGTACTTC.